This paragraph covers one T cell receptor beta chain sequence. This record belongs to a study of blood T cell repertoires in COVID-19. At the level of the study: In each case, the material was cDNA or gDNA derived from T cells, B-cell-depleted T cells, or PBMCs.

The CDR3 runs to 15 residues. V was pared by 5 bases and J by 2 bases, with 8 bases of the junction left unmatched. The germline CDR1 and CDR2 sequences are SGHAT and FQNNGV. Authors' processing steps: Nucleated cell number was recorded as an estimate derived from reference gene primer amplification. The data were produced by immunoSEQ multiplex PCR, yet TCRdb's version contains in-frame clones alone and is incomplete. V and J calls and clone size are copied from that table; D and trimming were computed from the DNA. The sample yields around 200,000 clones, nearly 90% seen once. Sequenced material: peripheral blood. This sequence originates from a woman younger than 30 who had recovered from COVID-19. This chain links TRBV11-2 with TRBJ2-7, with TRBD1 matching 8 bases. The CDR3 DNA sequence: TGTGCCAGCAGCGACCTGACAGGGGATACCTACGAGCAGTACTTC. As protein: CASSDLTGDTYEQYF.